One sample yielded the 25 T cell receptor beta chains listed below, sequenced in a study of glioma-infiltrating T cells after dendritic cell vaccination. Assay: immunoSEQ multiplex PCR; the TCRdb copy retains only in-frame clones and omits some. Of over 65,000 clones detected, about 85% appear once; the ten largest clones hold around 8.5%. Sample time point: after dendritic cell vaccination, including at tumor progression/relapse. Sequenced material: blood, taken after dendritic cell vaccination. All receptors derive from a human donor with glioblastoma.

This clone was detected only a few times. The gene calls are TRBV4-2 and TRBJ2-4; 13 bases are shared with TRBD2. Germline CDR1 and CDR2: LGHNA and YNFKEQ. V lost 0 bases to trimming and J lost 2 bases; unmatched junction nucleotides: 7. The CDR3 totals 19 residues. The CDR3 region is CASSQELAGGDASKNIQYF. The CDR3 bases are TGTGCCAGCAGCCAAGAACTAGCGGGAGGGGACGCTTCCAAAAACATTCAGTACTTC.

The rearrangement uses TRBV15 and TRBJ1-5; 7 positions match TRBD1. This CDR3 comprises 22 residues. Germline V CDR1 and CDR2: LNHNV, YYDKDF (reference sequence). J was trimmed by 0 bases and V by 0 bases; bases with no gene match: 20. The CDR3 reads CATSRDPTLGGRGSYSNQPQHF. The CDR3 DNA is TGTGCCACCAGCAGAGATCCTACCCTCGGGGGCAGGGGGTCGTATAGCAATCAGCCCCAGCATTTT.

This clone was seen ten or more times. The chain recombines TRBV2 with TRBJ1-5; no definite D call. V lost 6 bases and J lost 3, with 15 bases in between. The CDR3 has 15 residues. The germline V gene has CDR1 SNHLY and CDR2 FYNNEI. The CDR3 DNA sequence: TGTGCCAGCAGGGAGGATCCGGGCGACAATCAGCCCCAGCATTTT. This translates into CASREDPGDNQPQHF.

This clone has a single count. The V and J genes are TRBV6-5 and TRBJ2-7; D gene ambiguous. Trimming shortened V by 2 bases and J by 2 bases, and 16 bases separated the two germline ends. The CDR3 consists of 16 residues. Germline V gene sequence: CDR1 MNHEY, CDR2 SVGAGI. CDR3 nucleotides: TGTGCCAGCAGTTACAGCTCAGACAACGGTCCCTACGAGCAGTACTTC. Its translation is CASSYSSDNGPYEQYF.

This clone has just a few counts. CDR3 sequence reads: CASSQGVGGSQYF. The DNA for the CDR3 is TGTGCCAGCAGCCAAGGTGTCGGAGGTTCGCAGTATTTT. The V call is TRBV4-2, the J call TRBJ2-3, with a possible D match to TRBD2 (5 bases). The length of the CDR3 is 13 residues. Between the trimmed V and J ends, which lost 1 base and 10 bases, there was a span of 12 bases. Per germline, CDR1 LGHNA and CDR2 YNFKEQ.

The chain is built from TRBV5-6 and TRBJ2-5; D unclear. The CDR3 extends over 14 amino acids. V lost 1 base and J lost 3, with 10 bases in between. Germline V CDR1 and CDR2: SGHDT, YYEEEE. The CDR3 sequence is CASSLFGREETQYF. CDR3 coding DNA: TGTGCCAGCAGCTTGTTTGGTCGGGAAGAGACCCAGTACTTC.

This rearrangement joins TRBV5-1 to TRBJ2-1; 9 bases map to TRBD2. The ends lost 6 bases at V and 3 bases at J; junction bases unmatched: 7. The length of the CDR3 is 15 residues. Germline values: CDR1 SGHRS, CDR2 YFSETQ. CDR3 in amino acids: CASTLAGRGYNEQFF. The CDR3 nucleotides read TGCGCCAGCACACTAGCGGGCCGGGGCTACAATGAGCAGTTCTTC.

The chain joins TRBV6-5 to TRBJ1-2; a weak D match, TRBD1 (6 bases). V lost 6 bases, J lost 0 bases, and 14 bases lay in between. Germline values: CDR1 MNHEY, CDR2 SVGAGI. The CDR3 totals 15 residues. CDR3 sequence: CASRGTPSPNYGYTF. CDR3 nucleotides: TGTGCCAGCAGGGGGACACCGTCCCCTAACTATGGCTACACCTTC.

This clone was observed once. This rearrangement joins TRBV7-2 to TRBJ2-7; D is uncertain. Germline assignment: CDR1 SGHTA and CDR2 FQGNSA. Between the trimmed V and J ends, which lost 3 bases and 4 bases, there was a span of 10 bases. The CDR3 covers 13 residues. The CDR3 sequence is CASSFTPGYEQYF. Written as DNA, the CDR3 is TGTGCCAGCAGCTTCACCCCGGGTTACGAGCAGTACTTC.

The V and J genes are TRBV6-1 and TRBJ2-7; 7 bases match TRBD2. This CDR3 has 14 residues. V was clipped by 2 bases and J by 5 bases; unmatched bases: 6. Germline CDR1 MNHNS, CDR2 SASEGT. The CDR3 is CASSERLAVDEQYF. CDR3 nucleotide sequence: TGTGCCAGCAGTGAACGGCTAGCGGTCGACGAGCAGTACTTC.

The chain employs TRBV7-2 and TRBJ2-3; the match to TRBD1 covers 7 bases. Unmatched junction bases numbered 6, after V lost 5 bases and J lost 7 bases. In germline, CDR1 is SGHTA, CDR2 FQGNSA. This CDR3 is built from 13 residues. CDR3 sequence reads: CASSQDRENTQYF. Here the CDR3 DNA reads TGTGCCAGCAGCCAAGACAGGGAAAATACGCAGTATTTT.

This sequence joins TRBV10-3 and TRBJ2-2, with D possibly TRBD1 on 6 matching bases. Trimming took 6 bases from V and 5 from J, leaving 16 bases between them. The CDR3 has 15 residues. CDR1 ENHRY and CDR2 SYGVKD come from the germline V gene. Here the CDR3 reads CAIRPLGQTTGELFF. DNA for the CDR3: TGTGCCATCAGGCCCTTGGGACAAACGACCGGGGAGCTGTTTTTT.

This clone was observed a handful of times. This sequence joins TRBV6-1 and TRBJ2-1, with 8 bases that match TRBD1. The germline gives CDR1 MNHNS, CDR2 SASEGT. Trimming at V came to 2 bases and at J to 8 bases, leaving 8 bases not matched to a gene. The CDR3 covers 15 residues. The CDR3 nucleotides read TGTGCCAGCAGTGAAACTCGGACAGGGCGGGATGAGCAGTTCTTC. This codes for CASSETRTGRDEQFF.

This clone was seen a handful of times. The CDR3 DNA sequence: TGTGCCAGCAGTTACATAGGGACAGGGGCCCAAGACTACACCTTC. It encodes CASSYIGTGAQDYTF. This chain uses TRBV6-6 with TRBJ1-2, with 10 bases identical to TRBD1. The CDR3 length is 15 residues. The V gene's germline CDR1 is MNHNY and CDR2 SVGAGI (reference sequence). The V and J ends lost 2 bases and 10 bases, in that order; junction bases with no gene match: 10.

The chain couples TRBV7-6 to TRBJ1-1; possible D gene TRBD1, 6 bases. Germline CDR1 SGHVS, CDR2 FNYEAQ. The CDR3 sequence is 14 residues long. The germline V and J ends were trimmed by 1 base and 3 bases, with 9 bases remaining between them. This chain's CDR3 is CASSLEDSDTEAFF. In nucleotides, the CDR3 is TGTGCCAGCAGCTTAGAGGACAGTGACACTGAAGCTTTCTTT.

This CDR3 reads CSGQPSGRTENIQYF. The CDR3 nucleotides read TGCAGCGGTCAACCTAGCGGGAGGACGGAGAACATTCAGTACTTC. The V and J genes are TRBV29-1 and TRBJ2-4, with 11 bases that match TRBD2. This CDR3 is built from 15 residues. Germline loops: CDR1 SQVTM, CDR2 ANQGSEA. V lost 7 bases to trimming and J lost 7 bases; unmatched junction nucleotides: 12. The full variable domain, with the rest looked up from reference TRBV29-1 and TRBJ2-4, is SAVISQKPSRDICQRGTSLTIQCQVDSQVTMMFWYRQQPGQSLTLIATANQGSEATYESGFVIDKFPISRPNLTFSTLTVSNMSPEDSSIYLCSGQPSGRTENIQYFGAGTRLSVL.

This rearrangement joins TRBV18 to TRBJ2-7; TRBD2 agrees at 9 bases. CDR3 length: 18 amino acids. V lost 3 bases to trimming and J lost 1 base; unmatched junction nucleotides: 13. Per germline, CDR1 KGHSH and CDR2 LQKENI. CDR3 residues: CASSPSGSGSSRSYEQYF. Written as DNA, the CDR3 is TGTGCCAGCTCACCCTCGGGTAGCGGGAGTAGTCGGTCCTACGAGCAGTACTTC.

CDR3 residues: CASSWGGNTEAFF. CDR3 sequence (DNA): TGTGCCAGCAGCTGGGGAGGGAACACTGAAGCTTTCTTT. J is TRBJ1-1 and V is TRBV14; D ambiguous. With 5 bases removed from V and 1 base from J, the gap between germline ends came to 8 bases. Per the germline V gene, CDR1 is SGHDN and CDR2 is FVKESK. CDR3 length: 13 residues.

The rearrangement joins TRBV5-6 to TRBJ2-3; 9 positions agree with TRBD2. The trim removed 1 base at V and 0 bases at J, leaving 0 bases unmatched. The germline gives CDR1 SGHDT, CDR2 YYEEEE. The length of the CDR3 is 15 residues. CDR3 sequence: CASSLLAGSTDTQYF. CDR3 coding DNA: TGTGCCAGCAGCTTGCTAGCGGGAAGCACAGATACGCAGTATTTT.

The chain links TRBV4-1 to TRBJ1-1; 7 bases align to TRBD1. The CDR3 extends over 17 amino acids. CDR1 is MGHRA, CDR2 YSYEKL, per germline. V was clipped by 1 base and J by 6 bases; unmatched bases: 14. CDR3 DNA: TGCGCCAGCAGCCAAGGGGTCGCTAGGGGGCTAATGCCTGAAGCTTTCTTT. Encoded protein: CASSQGVARGLMPEAFF.

The chain combines TRBV27 with TRBJ1-1, with D possibly matching TRBD1 (6 bases). This CDR3 is built from 13 residues. CDR1 and CDR2 (germline): MNHEY, SMNVEV (reference sequence). Trimming took 6 bases from V and 5 from J, leaving 13 bases between them. The CDR3 nucleotides are TGTGCCAGCAGGGATCAGGGGTTGACTGAAGCTTTCTTT. Translation: CASRDQGLTEAFF.

This chain joins TRBV7-8 and TRBJ2-2; possible D gene TRBD2, 6 bases. Germline V gene data show CDR1 as SGHVS and CDR2 as FQNEAQ. The V end was cut by 2 bases, the J end by 3 bases, with 13 bases between. The CDR3 runs 16 residues. CDR3 in amino acids: CASSLTRGRYTGELFF. CDR3 DNA sequence: TGTGCCAGCAGCTTAACACGGGGGAGATACACCGGGGAGCTGTTTTTT.

This clone was observed once. This rearrangement joins TRBV18 to TRBJ1-2; possible D gene TRBD1, 5 bases. CDR3 length equals 13 residues. V was pared by 5 bases and J by 0 bases, with 7 bases between. In germline, CDR1 is KGHSH, CDR2 LQKENI. CDR3 sequence: CASSSGANYGYTF. CDR3 nucleotides: TGTGCCAGCTCATCGGGGGCTAACTATGGCTACACCTTC. Full variable domain (rest looked up from reference TRBV18 and TRBJ1-2): NAGVMQNPRHLVRRRGQEARLRCSPMKGHSHVYWYRQLPEEGLKFMVYLQKENIIDESGMPKERFSAEFPKEGPSILRIQQVVRGDSAAYFCASSSGANYGYTFGSGTRLTVV.

The CDR3, as DNA: TGTGCCAGCAGTTCCCTCAGGAACCCCTCCTACGAGCAGTACTTC. Amino acid sequence: CASSSLRNPSYEQYF. The chain has TRBV27 and TRBJ2-7, with D unresolved. The germline gives CDR1 MNHEY, CDR2 SMNVEV (reference sequence). The CDR3 has 15 amino acids. Trimming removed 4 bases at V and 0 bases at J, with 13 bases between.

CDR3 nucleotide sequence: TGTGCCAGCATTAGGGCAGGGCCTAATGAAAAACTGTTTTTT. This sequence encodes CASIRAGPNEKLFF. The gene calls are TRBV7-9 and TRBJ1-4, with D perhaps matching TRBD1 (5 bases). V lost 7 bases and J 3 bases, leaving 12 bases between the germline ends. The CDR3 is made up of 14 amino acids. Germline V gives CDR1 SEHNR, CDR2 FQNEAQ (reference sequence).